These T cell receptor beta chains were read from a single sample in a study of blood T cell repertoires in COVID-19. The protocol was immunoSEQ multiplex PCR, while the TCRdb copy is restricted to in-frame clones and leaves out a portion. This table has about 43,000 clones, 86% appearing once. The sequenced sample consisted of peripheral blood. These receptors were obtained from a man aged 55-75 years with active COVID-19. Each CDR3 is given with its conserved first and last residue. The D gene is left open where the match is weak. Clone size is shown for a subset of rows, as once, few, many or a class of expanded clone.

clone size	V gene	J gene	D gene	CDR3 DNA	CDR3 protein
NA	TRBV3-1/TRBV3-2	TRBJ1-2	TRBD1	TGTGCCAGCAGCCCCACGCCGAGACAGGGCGAATACTTCTATGGCTACACCTTC	CASSPTPRQGEYFYGYTF
NA	TRBV6-5	TRBJ2-3	NA	TGTGCCAGCAGGCGGCCGGGCACAGATACGCAGTATTTT	CASRRPGTDTQYF
NA	TRBV9	TRBJ1-1	NA	TGTGCCAGCAGCGGCGGGTCGAGCTCGGGAAACACTGAAGCTTTCTTT	CASSGGSSSGNTEAFF
once	TRBV10-3	TRBJ1-2	NA	TGTGCCATCAGTGGGGTGGAGAACTATGGCTACACCTTC	CAISGVENYGYTF
NA	TRBV5-4	TRBJ1-6	NA	TGTGCCAGCAGCTTGGGGCAGGGGAACGGTTCACCCCTCCACTTT	CASSLGQGNGSPLHF
NA	TRBV19	TRBJ2-5	NA	TGTGCCAGTAGTCTAGGGGGAGGAGAGACCCAGTACTTC	CASSLGGGETQYF
NA	TRBV28	TRBJ1-5	NA	TGTGCCAGCAGTCCGGACAGTAGCAATCAGCCCCAGCATTTT	CASSPDSSNQPQHF
few	TRBV5-1	TRBJ2-7	NA	TGCGCCAGCAGCTTGGATGAGTCCTACGAGCAGTACTTC	CASSLDESYEQYF
once	TRBV2	TRBJ2-1	NA	TGTGCCAGCAGTCCCATACCACAGAGCTCCTACAATGAGCAGTTCTTC	CASSPIPQSSYNEQFF
NA	TRBV12-5	TRBJ1-4	NA	TGTGCTAGTGGTTCGACTTCGACGGTTGCAACTAATGAAAAACTGTTTTTT	CASGSTSTVATNEKLFF
NA	TRBV24-1	TRBJ2-3	TRBD2	TGTGCCACCAGTGATTGGACTAGCGGGAATGAGCAGTATTTT	CATSDWTSGNEQYF
few	TRBV5-6	TRBJ2-7	TRBD1	TGTGCCAGCAGCTCCCCCGGACAGGGGGCTTACGAGCAGTACTTC	CASSSPGQGAYEQYF
NA	TRBV3-1/TRBV3-2	TRBJ2-5	TRBD2	TGTGCCAGCAGCCTTACTAGCGTCCAAGAGACCCAGTACTTC	CASSLTSVQETQYF
NA	TRBV5-1	TRBJ2-2	NA	TGCGCCAGCAGCCCACGACTGGGCAGGGACGGGGAGCTGTTTTTT	CASSPRLGRDGELFF
NA	TRBV5-1	TRBJ2-7	NA	TGCGCCAGCAGCCGGACAGAGTTCTACGAGCAGTACTTC	CASSRTEFYEQYF
NA	TRBV20-1	TRBJ1-2	NA	TGCAGTGCCAGACTTAACTATGGCTACACCTTC	CSARLNYGYTF